The 25 T cell receptor beta chains below come from one sample, sequenced in a study of blood T cell repertoires in COVID-19. Measured with immunoSEQ multiplex PCR; TCRdb has only the in-frame clones, and not every one. The sample carries over 350,000 clones, 70% to 90% recorded once. What was sequenced was PBMCs or T cells enriched from blood (not recorded which). The receptors come from a woman between 18 and 29 years old who had recovered from COVID-19.

The genes are TRBV2 and TRBJ2-5; D not certain. Germline CDR1 and CDR2: SNHLY and FYNNEI. The CDR3 loop spans 13 amino acids. The V and J ends lost 1 base and 8 bases respectively, with 11 bases between them. The DNA of the CDR3 is TGTGCCAGCAGTGAAGTTGGTAGTCCCACCCAGTACTTC. It codes for CASSEVGSPTQYF. Using reference TRBV2 and TRBJ2-5 for the parts outside the CDR3, the full variable domain is EPEVTQTPSHQVTQMGQEVILRCVPISNHLYFYWYRQILGQKVEFLVSFYNNEISEKSEIFDDQFSVERPDGSNFTLKIRSTKLEDSAMYFCASSEVGSPTQYFGPGTRLLVL.

The chain carries TRBV10-2 and TRBJ2-7; D gene unclear. Germline assignment: CDR1 WSHSY and CDR2 SAAADI. The CDR3 is made up of 11 amino acids. V gave up 3 bases and J gave up 3 bases, with 3 bases separating them. CDR3 DNA sequence: TGCGCCAGCAGTGATATCTACGAGCAGTACTTC. Translated, it gives CASSDIYEQYF.

This clone was recorded only once. This rearrangement joins TRBV28 to TRBJ2-7; TRBD2 agrees at 11 bases. With V trimmed by 3 bases and J by 6 bases, 10 bases remained unmatched. The germline V gene has CDR1 MDHEN and CDR2 SYDVKM. The CDR3 consists of 16 residues. CDR3 in amino acids: CASSFHPLAGGSEQYF. In DNA form, the CDR3 reads TGTGCCAGCAGTTTCCATCCGCTAGCGGGGGGCTCCGAGCAGTACTTC.

This rearrangement joins TRBV19 to TRBJ1-5; D not certain. The CDR3 totals 16 residues. V gave up 0 bases and J gave up 6 bases, with 15 bases separating them. CDR1 and CDR2 (germline): LNHDA, SQIVND (reference sequence). CDR3 amino acids: CASSIETQRISQPQHF. The CDR3 DNA sequence: TGTGCCAGTAGTATAGAGACGCAGCGGATTAGTCAGCCCCAGCATTTT.

This clone was seen once. The chain employs TRBV29-1 and TRBJ1-2, with D maybe TRBD1 (5 bases). The V end lost 5 bases, the J end lost 6 bases, and 13 bases lay between the germline ends. This CDR3 region has 12 residues. The germline V gene encodes CDR1 SQVTM and CDR2 ANQGSEA. The CDR3 here is CSVKPPGNGYTF. The CDR3 DNA reads TGCAGCGTTAAGCCCCCAGGGAATGGCTACACCTTC.

V is TRBV7-2 and J is TRBJ2-7, with 8 bases identical to TRBD1. With V trimmed by 0 bases and J by 4 bases, 2 bases remained unmatched. The germline V gene encodes CDR1 SGHTA and CDR2 FQGNSA. CDR3 length: 14 residues. The CDR3 spells CASSLATGEYEQYF. As DNA, the CDR3 is TGTGCCAGCAGCTTAGCGACAGGGGAGTACGAGCAGTACTTC.

The chain joins TRBV6-5 to TRBJ1-1; no reliable D call. The CDR3 totals 13 residues. CDR1 is MNHEY and CDR2 is SVGAGI in the germline V gene. Trimming removed 11 bases from V and 1 base from J, with 14 bases in between. The CDR3 region is CACAGRPNTEAFF. The CDR3 bases are TGTGCCTGCGCGGGGAGACCGAACACTGAAGCTTTCTTT.

A few counts support this clone. V gene TRBV6-5 combines with J gene TRBJ2-5, with 8 bases matching TRBD2. V gave up 2 bases and J gave up 3 bases; unmatched junction bases: 5. The CDR3 has 15 residues. Germline V gene lookup returns CDR1 MNHEY and CDR2 SVGAGI. The CDR3 bases are TGTGCCAGCAGTTACGGGGGACTAGGGGAAGAGACCCAGTACTTC. Its protein is CASSYGGLGEETQYF.

The gene calls are TRBV18 and TRBJ1-5; 8 positions agree with TRBD1. The V segment lost 3 bases and the J segment 0 bases; nucleotides outside the gene matches: 1. Germline V gene sequence: CDR1 KGHSH, CDR2 LQKENI. CDR3 length equals 15 residues. The DNA of the CDR3 is TGTGCCAGCTCACCGGGACAGGTTAGCAATCAGCCCCAGCATTTT. Translated: CASSPGQVSNQPQHF.

This rearrangement joins TRBV4-1 to TRBJ1-6; the D is unclear. With 1 base removed from V and 4 bases from J, the gap between germline ends came to 8 bases. This CDR3 has 15 amino acids. Germline CDR1 and CDR2: MGHRA and YSYEKL. The CDR3 here is CASSQAAGYNSPLHF. The CDR3 nucleotides read TGCGCCAGCAGCCAAGCCGCAGGATATAATTCACCCCTCCACTTT.

The CDR3 bases are TGTGCCAGCAGTAACGGTGGAAACACCATATATTTT. Translating it yields CASSNGGNTIYF. The chain links TRBV6-5 to TRBJ1-3; D is uncertain. CDR1 and CDR2 from the germline V gene are MNHEY and SVGAGI. Trimming cost V 5 bases and J 3 bases, with 5 bases left between them. The CDR3 contains 12 residues.

The chain joins TRBV6-5 to TRBJ1-2, with 9 nucleotides matching TRBD1. V lost 6 bases, J lost 10 bases, and 12 bases stayed unmatched. Per germline, CDR1 MNHEY and CDR2 SVGAGI. The CDR3 runs 14 residues. Here the CDR3 reads CASSTGTGSEDYTF. CDR3 nucleotides: TGTGCCAGCAGCACAGGGACAGGGTCAGAGGACTACACCTTC.

The J gene is TRBJ1-2, the V gene TRBV5-1; 10 bases agree with TRBD1. Looked up from germline, CDR1 is SGHRS and CDR2 is YFSETQ. The junction had 10 bases not matched to a gene; V was cut back by 4 bases and J by 7 bases. This CDR3 region has 15 residues. The CDR3 sequence: CASSRAGTGAGGYTF. The CDR3 bases are TGCGCCAGCAGCCGTGCCGGGACAGGGGCTGGTGGCTACACCTTC.

The chain recombines TRBV5-1 with TRBJ1-2; the D is unclear. With 4 bases removed from V and 4 bases from J, the gap between germline ends came to 14 bases. CDR1 is SGHRS, CDR2 YFSETQ, per germline. CDR3 length: 14 residues. CDR3 loop: CASSLPDGSYGYTF. DNA of the CDR3: TGCGCCAGCAGCCTTCCAGATGGCTCCTATGGCTACACCTTC.

J is TRBJ2-2 and V is TRBV11-2, with a tentative D call TRBD1 (6 bases). The CDR3 covers 16 residues. The V end was cut by 5 bases, the J end by 7 bases, with 20 bases between. Germline CDR1 is SGHAT and CDR2 is FQNNGV. Here the CDR3 reads CASSPLLSGVVGELFF. CDR3 nucleotide sequence: TGTGCCAGCAGCCCCCTCTTGTCAGGGGTCGTCGGGGAGCTGTTTTTT.

The genes are TRBV27 and TRBJ1-6; D possibly corresponds to TRBD1 (5 bases). Germline-derived CDR1 and CDR2 are MNHEY and SMNVEV (reference sequence). V lost 4 bases and J lost 4, with 14 bases in between. The CDR3 loop spans 16 amino acids. DNA for the CDR3: TGTGCCAGCAGTTCCAAGGGGCAGAATTATAATTCACCCCTCCACTTT. Its protein is CASSSKGQNYNSPLHF.

The chain couples TRBV27 to TRBJ2-5, with D uncertain. V lost 5 bases, J lost 5 bases, and 12 bases lay in between. CDR1 is MNHEY and CDR2 is SMNVEV in the germline V gene (reference sequence). This CDR3 has 13 residues. The chain's CDR3 is CASSPPFRETQYF. The CDR3 DNA reads TGTGCCAGCAGTCCGCCGTTTCGGGAGACCCAGTACTTC.

The chain is built from TRBV5-1 and TRBJ2-3; possibly TRBD1 for D (6 bases). Germline-derived CDR1 and CDR2 are SGHRS and YFSETQ. The CDR3 sequence is 15 residues long. The ends were cut back, 4 bases at V and 0 bases at J, with 12 bases in the middle. The CDR3 nucleotides are TGCGCCAGCAGCCAGACAGGATTAAGCACAGATACGCAGTATTTT. Protein sequence: CASSQTGLSTDTQYF.

The chain carries TRBV3-1 (or the pseudogene TRBV3-2) and TRBJ1-1, with 7 bases that match TRBD1. Looked up from germline, CDR1 is LGHDT and CDR2 is YNNKEL (reference sequence). This CDR3 region has 15 residues. The trim removed 7 bases at V and 4 bases at J, leaving 12 bases unmatched. In DNA, the CDR3 is TGTGCCAGCACCCCTCACAGGGGAAAGGGCACTGAAGCTTTCTTT. Translation gives CASTPHRGKGTEAFF.

The gene calls are TRBV5-6 and TRBJ2-7; a weak D match, TRBD1 (5 bases). Germline CDR1 SGHDT, CDR2 YYEEEE. The V end lost 4 bases, the J end lost 2 bases, and 13 bases lay between the germline ends. The CDR3 has 14 amino acids. The CDR3 loop reads CASSVRQRTYEQYF. The CDR3 DNA follows: TGTGCCAGCAGCGTCCGACAGAGGACCTACGAGCAGTACTTC.

This chain connects TRBV30 to TRBJ1-1; D may be TRBD1 (6 bases). V was shortened by 1 base and J by 1 base, with 10 bases between the two germline ends. The germline CDR1 and CDR2 sequences are GTSNPN and SVGIG (reference sequence). The CDR3 totals 14 residues. CDR3 loop: CAWSGGLGNTEAFF. CDR3 bases: TGTGCCTGGAGTGGGGGGCTTGGGAACACTGAAGCTTTCTTT.

The J gene is TRBJ1-2, the V gene TRBV6-6, with unresolved D. CDR3 length equals 12 residues. Trimming shortened V by 2 bases and J by 8 bases, and 9 bases separated the two germline ends. Looked up from germline, CDR1 is MNHNY and CDR2 is SVGAGI (reference sequence). The CDR3 reads CASSYVREGYTF. DNA for the CDR3: TGTGCCAGCAGTTACGTTAGGGAGGGCTACACCTTC.

The chain employs TRBV29-1 and TRBJ1-1, with D maybe TRBD1 (5 bases). The germline V gene has CDR1 SQVTM and CDR2 ANQGSEA. V was cut by 2 bases and J by 6 bases, with 10 bases left in between. The CDR3 contains 12 residues. CDR3 DNA: TGCAGCGTTGAACCAGGGCAGCCTGAAGCTTTCTTT. Translation gives CSVEPGQPEAFF.

The chain links TRBV5-1 to TRBJ2-5; no definite D call. V was pared by 4 bases and J by 7 bases, with 11 bases between. This CDR3 has 12 residues. CDR1 and CDR2 from the germline V gene are SGHRS and YFSETQ. The DNA of the CDR3 is TGCGCCAGCAGCGGAGCCCGGGTGACCCAGTACTTC. Its protein product is CASSGARVTQYF.

The chain links TRBV15 to TRBJ1-5, with D possibly being TRBD1 (6 bases). V was clipped by 1 base and J by 4 bases, with 8 bases between them. Germline-derived CDR1 and CDR2 are LNHNV and YYDKDF (reference sequence). CDR3 length: 14 amino acids. CDR3 protein: CATSRGQANQPQHF. The CDR3, as DNA: TGTGCCACCAGCAGAGGACAGGCTAATCAGCCCCAGCATTTT.